The clone carrying this TCR beta chain was seen a handful of times. What it binds is unknown. The CDR3 spans 15 residues. The germline V gene has CDR1 SGHDN and CDR2 FVKESK. V lost 5 bases and J 7 bases, leaving 18 bases between the germline ends. TCRdb re-derived calls from the reads in MiXCR, one entry per CDR3 protein. This sample yields about 920,000 distinct CDR3 sequences, of which roughly 30% are seen a single time; about an eighth belongs to the top ten. The data were obtained in a study of T cell repertoires in cytomegalovirus infection. Notes on the study in general: The ex vivo response showed dominance by HLA-C-restricted CMV-specific TCR beta clonotypes.

The rearrangement links TRBV14 to TRBJ2-4; tentative D call: TRBD2 (6 bases). The sample here was cultured CD8+ T cells from PBMCs, taken from culture after CMV antigen stimulation. The source of this sequence is a human donor in good health (CMV status not recorded). Some clones in this sample may be carry-over from other donors' samples. The CDR3 sequence is CASSLRRGAKNIQYF. The CDR3, as DNA: TGTGCCAGCAGCTTGAGACGCGGGGCGAAGAACATTCAGTACTTC.